This T cell receptor beta chain was sequenced in a study of T cells in Graves' hyperthyroidism and ophthalmopathy. Diagnosing involved the use of clinical symptoms, serum thyroxine and TRAb, thyroid ultrasound and orbital computed tomography. From more than 9.5 ml of fresh peripheral blood, PBMCs were isolated. The V gene's germline CDR1 is SGHTA and CDR2 FQGNSA. The trim removed 5 bases at V and 0 bases at J, leaving 11 bases unmatched. The CDR3 is 18 residues long. The CDR3 regions of TCR beta were amplified from RNA transcripts. The study used the HTBI primer set for a first-round RT-PCR of the TCR CDR3. Via MiXCR, TCRdb re-called the multiplex PCR reads, giving one row per CDR3 protein. The repertoire holds 650,000 to 750,000 distinct CDR3 sequences, 12% to 15% seen once, with 9.5% to 13% in the top ten. This clonotype was detected only a few times.

The V and J genes are TRBV7-2 and TRBJ1-3, with TRBD1 matching over 9 bases. The clonotype comes from a woman between 18 and 29 years old with Graves' hyperthyroidism. The sample comprised blood. The CDR3 region has the DNA TGTGCCAGCAGCCCAGGACAGGGGTCGCCCGACTCTGGAAACACCATATATTTT. Encoded protein: CASSPGQGSPDSGNTIYF. The variable domain in full, completed from reference TRBV7-2 and TRBJ1-3, reads GAGVSQSPSNKVTEKGKDVELRCDPISGHTALYWYRQSLGQGLEFLIYFQGNSAPDKSGLPSDRFSAERTGGSVSTLTIQRTQQEDSAVYLCASSPGQGSPDSGNTIYFGEGSWLTVV.